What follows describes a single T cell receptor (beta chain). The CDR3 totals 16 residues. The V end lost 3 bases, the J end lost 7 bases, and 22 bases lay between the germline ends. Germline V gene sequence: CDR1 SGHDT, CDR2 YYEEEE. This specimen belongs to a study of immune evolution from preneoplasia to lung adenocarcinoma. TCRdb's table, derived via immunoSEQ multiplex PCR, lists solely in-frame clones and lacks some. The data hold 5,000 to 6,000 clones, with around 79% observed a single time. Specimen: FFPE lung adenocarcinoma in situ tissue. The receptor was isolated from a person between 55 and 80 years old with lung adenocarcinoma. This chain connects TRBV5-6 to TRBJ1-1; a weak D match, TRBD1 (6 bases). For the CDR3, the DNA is TGTGCCAGCAGCTCCGTCCCAAGATGGGGGCAGGATGAAGCTTTCTTT. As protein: CASSSVPRWGQDEAFF.